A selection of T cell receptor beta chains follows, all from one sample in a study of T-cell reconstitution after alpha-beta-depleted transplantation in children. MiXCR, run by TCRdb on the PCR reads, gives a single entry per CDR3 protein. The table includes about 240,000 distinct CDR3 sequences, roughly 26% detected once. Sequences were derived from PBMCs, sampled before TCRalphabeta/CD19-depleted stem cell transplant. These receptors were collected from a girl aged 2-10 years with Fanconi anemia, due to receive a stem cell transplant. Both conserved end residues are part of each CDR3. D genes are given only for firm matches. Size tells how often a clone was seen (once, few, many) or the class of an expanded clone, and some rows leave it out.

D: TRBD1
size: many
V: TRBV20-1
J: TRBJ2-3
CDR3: CSARGQGATDTQYF
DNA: TGCAGTGCTAGAGGCCAGGGGGCAACAGATACGCAGTATTTT

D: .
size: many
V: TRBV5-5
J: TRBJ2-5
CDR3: CASSQGWSQYF
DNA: TGTGCCAGCAGTCAAGGGTGGTCCCAGTACTTC

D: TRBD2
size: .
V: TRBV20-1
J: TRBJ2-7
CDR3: CSARVAGLSYEQYF
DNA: TGCAGTGCTAGAGTAGCGGGGCTCTCCTACGAGCAGTACTTC

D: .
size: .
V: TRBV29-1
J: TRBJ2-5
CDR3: CSVEGDQETQYF
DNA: TGCAGCGTTGAGGGTGATCAAGAGACCCAGTACTTC

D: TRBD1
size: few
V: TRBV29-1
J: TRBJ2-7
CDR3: CSVEEGQGISYEQYF
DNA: TGCAGCGTTGAGGAGGGACAGGGGATCTCCTACGAGCAGTACTTC

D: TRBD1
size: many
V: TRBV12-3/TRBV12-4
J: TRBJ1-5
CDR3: CASSRGQSINQPQHF
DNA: TGTGCCAGCAGCCGGGGACAGTCGATCAATCAGCCCCAGCATTTT

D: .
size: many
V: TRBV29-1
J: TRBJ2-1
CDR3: CSVEGTRAGEQFF
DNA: TGCAGCGTTGAAGGGACGAGGGCCGGAGAGCAGTTCTTC

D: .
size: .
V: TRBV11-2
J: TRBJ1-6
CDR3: CASSLYGTPPRLNSPLHF
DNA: TGTGCCAGCAGCCTGTACGGGACACCTCCTCGGCTAAATTCACCCCTCCACTTT

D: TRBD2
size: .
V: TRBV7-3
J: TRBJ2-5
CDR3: CASSLNPAGRETQYF
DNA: TGTGCCAGCAGCTTAAACCCAGCGGGGAGAGAGACCCAGTACTTC

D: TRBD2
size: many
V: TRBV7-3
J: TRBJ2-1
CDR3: CASSLPSTSGRSSYNEQFF
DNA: TGTGCCAGCAGCTTACCTTCGACTAGCGGGAGGAGCTCCTACAATGAGCAGTTCTTC

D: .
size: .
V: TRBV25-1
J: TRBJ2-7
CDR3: CASSPDNTYEQYF
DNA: TGTGCCAGCAGTCCGGACAACACCTACGAGCAGTACTTC

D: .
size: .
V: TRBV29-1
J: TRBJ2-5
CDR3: CSVDKHRFQETQYF
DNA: TGCAGCGTTGATAAGCACAGGTTCCAAGAGACCCAGTACTTC

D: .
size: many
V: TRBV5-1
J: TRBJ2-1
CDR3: CASSPSYNEQFF
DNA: TGTGCCAGCAGCCCATCCTACAATGAGCAGTTCTTC

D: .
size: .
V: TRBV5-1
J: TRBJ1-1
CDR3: CASSSLGFGDTEAFF
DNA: TGCGCCAGCAGCAGCCTGGGGTTTGGGGACACTGAAGCTTTCTTT

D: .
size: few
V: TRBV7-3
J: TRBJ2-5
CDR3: CASSPRDTAYQETQYF
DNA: TGTGCCAGCAGCCCCCGGGACACCGCTTACCAAGAGACCCAGTACTTC

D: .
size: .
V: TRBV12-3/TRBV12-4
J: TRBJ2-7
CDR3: CASSFQGSEQYF
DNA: TGTGCCAGCAGTTTCCAGGGGTCGGAGCAGTACTTC

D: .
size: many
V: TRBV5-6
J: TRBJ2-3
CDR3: CASSLGPTDTQYF
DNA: TGTGCCAGCAGCCTGGGACCCACAGATACGCAGTATTTT

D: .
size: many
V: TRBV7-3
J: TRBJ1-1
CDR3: CASSLNGPNTEAFF
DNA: TGTGCCAGCAGCTTAAATGGCCCCAACACTGAAGCTTTCTTT

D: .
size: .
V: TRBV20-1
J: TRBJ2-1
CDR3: CSAPERGIDEQFF
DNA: TGCAGTGCTCCCGAGAGGGGGATCGATGAGCAGTTCTTC

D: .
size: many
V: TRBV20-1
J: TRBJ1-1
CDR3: CSAKQQDTEAFF
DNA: TGCAGTGCAAAACAACAGGACACTGAAGCTTTCTTT

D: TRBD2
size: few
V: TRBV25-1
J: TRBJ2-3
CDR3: CASSLVRLAGGSTDTQYF
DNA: TGTGCCAGCAGTTTAGTGAGGCTAGCGGGGGGATCCACAGATACGCAGTATTTT

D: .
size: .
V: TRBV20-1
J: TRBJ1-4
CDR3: CSARDIARSEKLFF
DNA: TGCAGTGCTAGAGATATCGCCAGAAGTGAAAAACTGTTTTTT

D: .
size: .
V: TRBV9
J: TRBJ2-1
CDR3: CASSVGGAGEQFF
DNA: TGTGCCAGCAGCGTAGGGGGGGCCGGTGAGCAGTTCTTC

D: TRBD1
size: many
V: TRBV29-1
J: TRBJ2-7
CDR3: CSVVAGQGVTYEQYF
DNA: TGCAGCGTTGTCGCGGGACAGGGTGTTACCTACGAGCAGTACTTC

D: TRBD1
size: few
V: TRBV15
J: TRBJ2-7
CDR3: CATSRDPMRTDRDEQYF
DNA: TGTGCCACCAGCAGAGATCCTATGAGAACGGACAGGGATGAGCAGTACTTC

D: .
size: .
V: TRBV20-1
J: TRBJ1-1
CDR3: CSARVGVPPEAFF
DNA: TGCAGTGCTAGAGTCGGAGTGCCTCCTGAAGCTTTCTTT

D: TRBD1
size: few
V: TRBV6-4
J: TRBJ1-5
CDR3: CASSDQRQGEYSNQPQHF
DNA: TGTGCCAGCAGTGACCAGAGACAGGGAGAGTATAGCAATCAGCCCCAGCATTTT

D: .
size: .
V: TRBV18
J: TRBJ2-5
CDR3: CASSPVGGSQETQYF
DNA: TGTGCCAGCTCACCAGTAGGGGGGAGTCAAGAGACCCAGTACTTC

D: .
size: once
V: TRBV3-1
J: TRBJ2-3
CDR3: CTSFPAVENVGLGTDTQYF
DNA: TGTACCAGCTTCCCCGCGGTGGAGAATGTAGGACTCGGCACAGATACGCAGTATTTT

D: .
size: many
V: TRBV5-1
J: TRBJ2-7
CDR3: CASSGGTANEQYF
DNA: TGCGCCAGCAGCGGCGGGACGGCCAACGAGCAGTACTTC

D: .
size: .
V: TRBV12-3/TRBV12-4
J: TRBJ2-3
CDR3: CASSRDLATDTQYF
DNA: TGTGCCAGCAGCCGGGACCTCGCCACAGATACGCAGTATTTT

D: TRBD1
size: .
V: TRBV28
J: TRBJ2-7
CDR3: CASSYPGQPPPYEQYF
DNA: TGTGCCAGCAGTTACCCGGGACAGCCCCCTCCCTACGAGCAGTACTTC

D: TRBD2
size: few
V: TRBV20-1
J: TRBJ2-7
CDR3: CSATTSGSPAREQYF
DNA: TGCAGTGCCACGACTAGCGGGAGCCCCGCGAGGGAGCAGTACTTC

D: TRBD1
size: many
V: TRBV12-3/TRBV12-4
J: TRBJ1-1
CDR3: CASSSRDRVEAEAFF
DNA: TGTGCCAGCAGTTCCCGGGACAGGGTGGAAGCTGAAGCTTTCTTT

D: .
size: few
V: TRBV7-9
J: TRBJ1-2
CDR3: CASSRLSYGYTF
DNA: TGTGCCAGCAGCCGTCTGAGCTATGGCTACACCTTC

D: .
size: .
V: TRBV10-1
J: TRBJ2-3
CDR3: CASSDVTGDFSTDTQYF
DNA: TGCGCCAGCAGTGATGTTACGGGAGACTTTAGCACAGATACGCAGTATTTT

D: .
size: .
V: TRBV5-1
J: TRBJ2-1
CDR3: CASSLEAPLPNEQFF
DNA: TGCGCCAGCAGCTTGGAGGCTCCGCTCCCCAATGAGCAGTTCTTC

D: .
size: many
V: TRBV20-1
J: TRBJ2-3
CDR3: CSASRRRVGDTQYF
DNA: TGCAGTGCTAGCAGACGGAGAGTGGGGGATACGCAGTATTTT

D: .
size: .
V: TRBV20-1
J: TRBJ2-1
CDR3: CRASGRSSYNEQFF
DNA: TGCAGAGCTTCCGGGCGGAGCTCCTACAATGAGCAGTTCTTC

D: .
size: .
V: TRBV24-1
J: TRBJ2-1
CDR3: CATSDVGDYNEQFF
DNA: TGTGCCACCAGTGATGTAGGGGATTACAATGAGCAGTTCTTC

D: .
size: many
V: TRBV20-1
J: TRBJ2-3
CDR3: CSARGVFYTDTQYF
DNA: TGCAGTGCTAGAGGGGTCTTCTACACAGATACGCAGTATTTT

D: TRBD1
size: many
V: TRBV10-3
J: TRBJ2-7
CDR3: CAISEGQGVYF
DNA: TGTGCCATCAGTGAAGGACAGGGGGTGTACTTC

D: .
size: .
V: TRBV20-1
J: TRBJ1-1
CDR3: CSAGLRVDTEAFF
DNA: TGCAGTGCTGGGCTTAGGGTGGACACTGAAGCTTTCTTT

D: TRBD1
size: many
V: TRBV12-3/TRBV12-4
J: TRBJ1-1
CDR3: CASSPSTGVNTEAFF
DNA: TGTGCCAGCAGCCCATCGACAGGGGTGAACACTGAAGCTTTCTTT

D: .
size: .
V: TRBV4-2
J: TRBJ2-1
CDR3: CASSQDPLVRQFF
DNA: TGTGCCAGCAGCCAAGATCCGTTAGTTAGGCAGTTCTTC